This entry lists 29 T cell receptor beta chains sequenced from one sample in a study of a mutant IDH1 vaccine in newly diagnosed glioma (dated by TCRdb to the early 2020s). Reading the label with the study, this specimen's time point is: week 35, safety follow-up. Each vaccine dose was 300 ug of a 20-mer mutant IDH1 peptide in Montanide, given subcutaneously with topical imiquimod. The library was prepared using the immunoSEQ multiplex PCR assay. This immuneACCESS table, as held by TCRdb, lists in-frame sequences with V and J called but not all clones. Of the missing ones, under half trace to an unresolved V gene in checked studies; the others have no known cause. The sample table lists under 35,000 clones, more than 75% of them with a count of one. Just over 7.5% of the sample is taken by the ten largest. Their target antigens are unknown. Material: PBMCs, obtained from a glioma patient whose treatment included an IDH1 peptide vaccine. The receptor source for this set is a man aged 50 or older with glioma.

Notes on this clone: The sample holds other DNA sequences that translate to the same CDR3. J is TRBJ1-4 and V is TRBV25-1; D is unresolved. The V and J ends lost 3 bases and 8 bases respectively, with 13 bases between them. This CDR3 contains 14 residues. Germline-derived CDR1 and CDR2 are MGHDK and SYGVNS. The CDR3 sequence is CASSDLAVEEKLFF. CDR3 bases: TGTGCCAGCAGTGACTTGGCGGTGGAGGAAAAACTGTTTTTT.

This clone was found a few times. The chain combines TRBV27 with TRBJ2-7; D is unclear. The length of the CDR3 is 10 residues. Trimming left V 8 bases short and J 3 bases short, with 5 bases between. CDR1 MNHEY and CDR2 SMNVEV come from the germline V gene (reference sequence). This CDR3 is CASGLYEQYF. The CDR3 region has the DNA TGTGCCAGCGGCCTCTACGAGCAGTACTTC.

The chain joins TRBV6-6 to TRBJ2-1; 9 bases agree with TRBD2. Germline CDR1 and CDR2: MNHNY and SVGAGI (reference sequence). J gave up 3 bases and V 3 bases, and 3 bases lay outside the gene matches. CDR3 length equals 15 residues. The CDR3 reads CASSYVAGDYNEQFF. DNA of the CDR3: TGTGCCAGCAGTTATGTAGCGGGGGACTACAATGAGCAGTTCTTC.

V gene TRBV4-3 combines with J gene TRBJ1-1; 7 bases are shared with TRBD1. There are 17 residues in the CDR3. Germline CDR1 is LGHNA and CDR2 is YSLEER. J lost 0 bases, V lost 4 bases, and 11 bases had no gene match. The CDR3: CASSRYFSGTVNTEAFF. CDR3 nucleotides: TGCGCCAGCAGCCGGTACTTCTCCGGGACAGTGAACACTGAAGCTTTCTTT.

The chain combines TRBV27 with TRBJ1-3; unclear D gene. V lost 5 bases, J lost 0 bases, and 5 bases lay in between. Germline lookup yields CDR1 MNHEY and CDR2 SMNVEV (reference sequence). The CDR3 consists of 13 residues. Here the CDR3 reads CASSPYSGNTIYF. CDR3 DNA sequence: TGTGCCAGCAGTCCCTACTCTGGAAACACCATATATTTT.

This clone was seen just once. V gene TRBV2 combines with J gene TRBJ2-4; unclear D gene. V was cut by 6 bases and J by 2 bases, with 8 bases left in between. Germline V CDR1 and CDR2: SNHLY, FYNNEI. The CDR3 totals 13 residues. CDR3 amino acids: CASRYGPKNIQYF. The CDR3 DNA is TGTGCCAGCAGATACGGCCCCAAAAACATTCAGTACTTC. Variable domain in full (rest from reference TRBV2 and TRBJ2-4): EPEVTQTPSHQVTQMGQEVILRCVPISNHLYFYWYRQILGQKVEFLVSFYNNEISEKSEIFDDQFSVERPDGSNFTLKIRSTKLEDSAMYFCASRYGPKNIQYFGAGTRLSVL.

CDR3: CASSAGTAGNYGYTF. CDR3 nucleotide sequence: TGCGCCAGCAGCGCAGGGACAGCAGGCAACTATGGCTACACCTTC. The chain carries TRBV5-1 and TRBJ1-2, with 7 bases matching TRBD1. V trimming: 4 bases; J trimming: 2 bases; junction bases outside the gene matches: 8. Germline V lookup: CDR1 SGHRS, CDR2 YFSETQ. The CDR3 totals 15 residues.

The rearrangement links TRBV7-2 to TRBJ2-5; possible D gene TRBD1, 6 bases. Germline V gene data show CDR1 as SGHTA and CDR2 as FQGNSA. V gave up 3 bases and J gave up 5 bases, with 13 bases separating them. The CDR3 totals 14 residues. CDR3 bases: TGTGCCAGCAGCTTCGGCAGGGGCGTCGAGACCCAGTACTTC. Its protein product is CASSFGRGVETQYF.

The chain employs TRBV2 and TRBJ1-2; D is uncertain. Germline values: CDR1 SNHLY, CDR2 FYNNEI. V gave up 1 base and J gave up 6 bases, with 9 bases separating them. CDR3 length equals 13 residues. CDR3 nucleotides: TGTGCCAGCAGTGAAGGTATGGGAAATGGCTACACCTTC. Its protein is CASSEGMGNGYTF.

The sample holds a few counts of this clone. V is TRBV19 and J is TRBJ2-2; tentatively, D is TRBD2 (7 bases). Trimming cost V 1 base and J 5 bases, with 11 bases left between them. The CDR3 covers 15 residues. Germline values: CDR1 LNHDA, CDR2 SQIVND (reference sequence). CDR3 residues: CASSIGGGRTGELFF. CDR3 coding DNA: TGTGCCAGTAGTATAGGCGGGGGCCGGACCGGGGAGCTGTTTTTT.

The chain employs TRBV10-3 and TRBJ2-6, with a tentative D call TRBD1 (6 bases). The CDR3 is 18 amino acids. Between the trimmed V and J ends, which lost 3 bases and 0 bases, there was a span of 15 bases. Germline lookup yields CDR1 ENHRY and CDR2 SYGVKD. Here the CDR3 reads CAISEKPGAPSGANVLTF. DNA of the CDR3: TGTGCCATCAGTGAAAAACCAGGGGCCCCCTCTGGGGCCAACGTCCTGACTTTC.

A single count supports this clone. The rearrangement uses TRBV15 and TRBJ1-4, with D possibly matching TRBD1 (6 bases). Per the germline V gene, CDR1 is LNHNV and CDR2 is YYDKDF (reference sequence). Between the trimmed V and J ends, which lost 3 bases and 0 bases, there was a span of 14 bases. The CDR3 covers 17 residues. CDR3 loop: CATSSPHRAPTNEKLFF. In DNA, the CDR3 is TGTGCCACCAGCAGTCCGCACAGGGCGCCAACTAATGAAAAACTGTTTTTT.

This clone was seen a few times. This sequence joins TRBV5-1 and TRBJ1-4, with 8 bases matching TRBD1. Trimming took 0 bases from V and 0 from J; bases not matched to a gene: 4. This CDR3 spans 17 amino acids. Germline CDR1 and CDR2: SGHRS and YFSETQ. CDR3 DNA: TGCGCCAGCAGCTTGGGCGGGACAGGAACAACTAATGAAAAACTGTTTTTT. This encodes CASSLGGTGTTNEKLFF.

This clone has just one count. The gene calls are TRBV18 and TRBJ2-7; unclear D gene. The germline CDR1 and CDR2 sequences are KGHSH and LQKENI. This CDR3 spans 14 amino acids. V lost 3 bases to trimming and J lost 2 bases, with 11 bases between them. The CDR3 nucleotides are TGTGCCAGCTCACCTTCCTCAGGCGCCTACGAGCAGTACTTC. Its translation is CASSPSSGAYEQYF.

The genes are TRBV7-9 and TRBJ1-1; maybe TRBD1 (6 bases). V was pared by 7 bases and J by 3 bases, with 18 bases between. Germline CDR1 SEHNR, CDR2 FQNEAQ (reference sequence). This CDR3 has 15 residues. The CDR3 loop reads CASTLGQSGDTEAFF. The CDR3 region has the DNA TGTGCCAGCACCCTGGGACAAAGTGGGGACACTGAAGCTTTCTTT.

This clone appeared once. The V gene is TRBV9, the J gene TRBJ2-2, with D perhaps matching TRBD1 or TRBD2 (7 bases each). V lost 4 bases to trimming and J lost 4 bases, with 20 bases between them. Per germline, CDR1 SGDLS and CDR2 YYNGEE. This CDR3 has 17 residues. CDR3 nucleotide sequence: TGTGCCAGCAGCTCTCCCAGGGGGGGGGACAGCACCGGGGAGCTGTTTTTT. It yields the protein CASSSPRGGDSTGELFF.

The rearrangement uses TRBV2 and TRBJ2-6, with D hard to call. The germline V gene has CDR1 SNHLY and CDR2 FYNNEI. The length of the CDR3 is 13 residues. The V end lost 7 bases, the J end lost 1 base, and 5 bases lay between the germline ends. The CDR3 DNA follows: TGTGCCAGCACAGGTTCTGGGGCCAACGTCCTGACTTTC. Protein product: CASTGSGANVLTF.

The DNA of the CDR3 is TGTGCCAGCAGTTACACGGGGCGTGGGGCCAACGTCCTGACTTTC. Translating gives CASSYTGRGANVLTF. This chain links TRBV6-5 with TRBJ2-6; D possibly matches TRBD1 or TRBD2 (5 bases each). The germline CDR1 and CDR2 sequences are MNHEY and SVGAGI. This CDR3 spans 15 amino acids. The V end was cut by 2 bases, the J end by 3 bases, with 8 bases between.

This clone came up once. The rearrangement links TRBV11-1 to TRBJ1-1; maybe TRBD1 (6 bases). Trimming took 4 bases from V and 7 from J, leaving 13 bases between them. Germline values: CDR1 SGHAT, CDR2 FQDESV (reference sequence). This CDR3 spans 13 amino acids. CDR3 DNA: TGTGCCAGCAGCTCCAGGACAGAAATTGAAGCTTTCTTT. Translating it yields CASSSRTEIEAFF.

This chain links TRBV27 with TRBJ2-3, with D possibly matching TRBD2 (7 bases). This CDR3 is built from 16 residues. Germline loops: CDR1 MNHEY, CDR2 SMNVEV (reference sequence). Trimming removed 4 bases from V and 2 bases from J, with 16 bases in between. The CDR3 here is CASSSLRGGDTDTQYF. The CDR3 nucleotides read TGTGCCAGCAGTTCTTTAAGAGGGGGGGACACAGATACGCAGTATTTT.

V is TRBV29-1 and J is TRBJ1-1, with TRBD1 as a possible D gene (6 bases). V was cut by 7 bases and J by 9 bases, with 15 bases left in between. Germline V gene data show CDR1 as SQVTM and CDR2 as ANQGSEA. The CDR3 has 11 amino acids. This CDR3 reads CSGHIQGKAFF. In DNA form, the CDR3 reads TGCAGCGGCCACATCCAGGGGAAAGCTTTCTTT.

This chain's CDR3 is CASSYSDPSDYGYTF. The DNA of the CDR3 is TGTGCCAGCAGTTACTCGGACCCTTCAGACTATGGCTACACCTTC. The V and J genes are TRBV6-5 and TRBJ1-2; D remains ambiguous. The V end lost 0 bases, the J end lost 3 bases, and 11 bases lay between the germline ends. The germline V gene encodes CDR1 MNHEY and CDR2 SVGAGI. The CDR3 runs to 15 residues.

The chain is built from TRBV6-1 and TRBJ2-1; 7 nucleotides align to TRBD1. After removal of 6 bases from V and 4 bases from J, the junction contained 6 bases not matched to a gene. Germline values: CDR1 MNHNS, CDR2 SASEGT. This CDR3 is 14 amino acids long. CDR3 coding DNA: TGTGCCAGCAGATCCCACAGGGGTTACAATGAGCAGTTCTTC. Protein sequence: CASRSHRGYNEQFF.

V and J are TRBV5-1 and TRBJ1-1; 9 bases agree with TRBD1. The V gene end was trimmed by 0 bases and the J gene end by 3 bases; junction bases not matched to a gene: 9. There are 17 residues in the CDR3. Germline V gene lookup returns CDR1 SGHRS and CDR2 YFSETQ. Here the CDR3 DNA reads TGCGCCAGCAGCTTGGGGTTCACAGGGGGCGATTACACTGAAGCTTTCTTT. Translated, it gives CASSLGFTGGDYTEAFF.

The rearrangement links TRBV29-1 to TRBJ2-3; 12 bases map to TRBD2. The CDR3 covers 16 residues. V lost 4 bases to trimming and J lost 1 base; unmatched junction nucleotides: 6. Germline assignment: CDR1 SQVTM and CDR2 ANQGSEA. The CDR3 nucleotides read TGCAGCGTTGTTCTAGCGGGAGGGCCTGGCACAGATACGCAGTATTTT. Translated, it gives CSVVLAGGPGTDTQYF.

A single count supports this clone. The genes are TRBV7-8 and TRBJ1-2, with TRBD1 matching 7 bases. Germline CDR1 is SGHVS and CDR2 is FQNEAQ. The trim removed 1 base at V and 4 bases at J, leaving 0 bases unmatched. There are 13 residues in the CDR3. DNA for the CDR3: TGTGCCAGCAGCTTAGGACAGGGCTATGGCTACACCTTC. It specifies CASSLGQGYGYTF.

The rearrangement links TRBV29-1 to TRBJ1-2, with D possibly TRBD1 on 6 matching bases. Germline V gene sequence: CDR1 SQVTM, CDR2 ANQGSEA. This CDR3 contains 17 residues. Trimming removed 1 base from V and 5 bases from J, with 23 bases in between. CDR3 amino acids: CSVEGSGAGSSPYGYTF. The CDR3, as DNA: TGCAGCGTTGAAGGTTCGGGGGCGGGATCATCGCCATATGGCTACACCTTC.

The chain employs TRBV4-2 and TRBJ2-6, with 8 bases fitting TRBD1. J lost 4 bases, V lost 4 bases, and 3 bases had no gene match. This CDR3 is 15 amino acids long. Germline values: CDR1 LGHNA, CDR2 YNFKEQ. CDR3 coding DNA: TGTGCCAGCAGCCCACAGGGGGACGGGGCCAACGTCCTGACTTTC. Its protein product is CASSPQGDGANVLTF.

This chain links TRBV7-8 with TRBJ2-7; no definite D call. The germline V and J ends were trimmed by 1 base and 0 bases, with 4 bases remaining between them. The CDR3 spans 13 residues. Germline assignment: CDR1 SGHVS and CDR2 FQNEAQ. CDR3 nucleotide sequence: TGTGCCAGCAGCTTAGATGGCTCCTACGAGCAGTACTTC. Its protein product is CASSLDGSYEQYF. Full variable domain (missing parts from reference TRBV7-8 and TRBJ2-7): GAGVSQSPRYKVAKRGQDVALRCDPISGHVSLFWYQQALGQGPEFLTYFQNEAQLDKSGLPSDRFFAERPEGSVSTLKIQRTQQEDSAVYLCASSLDGSYEQYFGPGTRLTVT.